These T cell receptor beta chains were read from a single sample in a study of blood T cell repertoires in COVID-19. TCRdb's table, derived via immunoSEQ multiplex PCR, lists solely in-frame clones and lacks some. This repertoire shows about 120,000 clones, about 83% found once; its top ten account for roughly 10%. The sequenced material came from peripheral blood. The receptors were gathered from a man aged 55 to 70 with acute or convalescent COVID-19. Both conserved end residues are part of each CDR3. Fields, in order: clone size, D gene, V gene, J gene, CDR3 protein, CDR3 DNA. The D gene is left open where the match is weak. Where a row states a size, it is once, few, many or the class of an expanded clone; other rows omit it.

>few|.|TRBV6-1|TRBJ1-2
CASSEVGGRSYGYTF
TGTGCCAGCAGTGAAGTTGGAGGACGAAGCTATGGCTACACCTTC
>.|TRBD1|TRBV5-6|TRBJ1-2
CASSSDRIYGYTF
TGTGCCAGCAGCTCGGACAGGATCTATGGCTACACCTTC
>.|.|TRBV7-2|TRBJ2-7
CASSLGAGLAYEQYF
TGTGCCAGCAGCTTGGGGGCAGGGCTGGCCTACGAGCAGTACTTC
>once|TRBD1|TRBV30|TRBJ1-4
CAWRDREKKKLFF
TGTGCCTGGAGGGACAGGGAGAAGAAAAAACTGTTTTTT
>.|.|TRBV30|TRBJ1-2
CAWRAGTNYGYTF
TGTGCCTGGAGGGCAGGGACTAACTATGGCTACACCTTC
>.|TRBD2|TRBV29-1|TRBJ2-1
CSVEDLGGTSEYNEQFF
TGCAGCGTTGAAGATTTAGGCGGGACTAGCGAATACAATGAGCAGTTCTTC
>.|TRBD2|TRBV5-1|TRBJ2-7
CASSLAGRAGGRYEQYF
TGCGCCAGCAGCTTGGCCGGAAGAGCGGGAGGGCGCTACGAGCAGTACTTC
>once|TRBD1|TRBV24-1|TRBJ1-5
CATSEAGQGDNQPQHF
TGTGCCACCAGTGAGGCGGGACAGGGCGACAATCAGCCCCAGCATTTT
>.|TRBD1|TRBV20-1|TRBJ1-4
CSASPYGQGKEKLFF
TGCAGTGCTAGTCCCTATGGACAGGGGAAGGAAAAACTGTTTTTT
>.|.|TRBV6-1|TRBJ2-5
CASSEGGAAETQYF
TGTGCCAGCAGTGAAGGTGGGGCGGCGGAGACCCAGTACTTC
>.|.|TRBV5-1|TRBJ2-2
CASSLTGNTGELFF
TGCGCCAGCAGCTTGACAGGAAACACCGGGGAGCTGTTTTTT
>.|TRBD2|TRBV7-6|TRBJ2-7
CASSPRSSGSVYEQYF
TGTGCCAGCAGCCCCCGTAGTAGCGGGAGTGTTTACGAGCAGTACTTC
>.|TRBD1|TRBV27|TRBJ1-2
CASSKDRVLVGYTF
TGTGCCAGCAGTAAAGACAGGGTCCTAGTTGGCTACACCTTC
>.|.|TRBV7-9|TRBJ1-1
CASSLAGRGNTEAFF
TGTGCCAGCAGCTTAGCAGGCAGGGGAAACACTGAAGCTTTCTTT
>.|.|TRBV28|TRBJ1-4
CASSLSGEKLFF
TGTGCCAGCAGTTTATCGGGGGAAAAACTGTTTTTT
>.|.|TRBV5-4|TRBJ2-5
CASSLRGRETQYF
TGTGCCAGCAGCTTGAGAGGGAGGGAGACCCAGTACTTC
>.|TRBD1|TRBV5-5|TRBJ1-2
CASSVDRGIYGYTF
TGTGCCAGCTCGGTGGACAGGGGAATCTATGGCTACACCTTC
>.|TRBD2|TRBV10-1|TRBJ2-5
CASSEGLAGAETQYF
TGCGCCAGCAGTGAGGGACTAGCGGGAGCGGAGACCCAGTACTTC
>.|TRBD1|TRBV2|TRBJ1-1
CASSEQQGAVGTEAFF
TGTGCCAGCAGCGAACAACAGGGGGCGGTGGGCACTGAAGCTTTCTTT
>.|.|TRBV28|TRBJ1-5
CASSLLREPQHF
TGTGCCAGCAGTCTACTCCGTGAGCCCCAGCATTTT
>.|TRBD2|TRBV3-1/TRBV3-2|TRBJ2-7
CASSRASGAYEQYF
TGTGCCAGCAGCCGGGCTAGCGGAGCCTACGAGCAGTACTTC
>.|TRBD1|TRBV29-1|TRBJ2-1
CSVEATGGSYNEQFF
TGCAGCGTTGAAGCTACAGGGGGCTCCTACAATGAGCAGTTCTTC
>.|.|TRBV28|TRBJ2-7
CASSPQGGSSYEQYF
TGTGCCAGCAGTCCGCAGGGGGGCAGCAGCTACGAGCAGTACTTC
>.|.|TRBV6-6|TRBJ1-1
CASSYNPGVNAEAFF
TGTGCCAGCAGTTACAACCCGGGGGTGAACGCTGAAGCTTTCTTT
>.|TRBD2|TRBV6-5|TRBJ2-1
CASSYSPSGMRNEQFF
TGTGCCAGCAGTTACTCTCCCAGCGGGATGAGAAATGAGCAGTTCTTC
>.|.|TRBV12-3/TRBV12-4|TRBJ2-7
CASSLNGGYEQYF
TGTGCCAGCAGTCTGAATGGCGGCTACGAGCAGTACTTC
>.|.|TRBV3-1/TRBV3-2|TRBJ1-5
CASSQGGGDQPQHF
TGTGCCAGCAGCCAAGGTGGCGGGGATCAGCCCCAGCATTTT
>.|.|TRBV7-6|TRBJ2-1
CASSFLRGVYNEQFF
TGTGCCAGCAGCTTTCTCAGGGGCGTATACAATGAGCAGTTCTTC
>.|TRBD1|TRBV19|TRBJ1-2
CASSLPGQGDYGYTF
TGTGCCAGTAGTCTCCCGGGACAGGGAGACTATGGCTACACCTTC
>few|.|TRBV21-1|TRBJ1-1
CASSSHPRTGTFIDTEAFF
TGTGCCAGCAGCAGCCATCCGAGGACAGGGACCTTTATTGACACTGAAGCTTTCTTT
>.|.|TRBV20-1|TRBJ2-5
CSARDRETQYF
TGCAGTGCTAGAGATCGGGAGACCCAGTACTTC
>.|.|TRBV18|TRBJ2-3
CASSPQVNVRGTDTQYF
TGTGCCAGCTCACCACAAGTGAACGTTCGGGGTACAGATACGCAGTATTTT